Below are 27 T cell receptor beta chains sequenced from a single sample in a study of control samples from healthy donors and cancer patients. Using immunoSEQ multiplex PCR, the repertoire was profiled, and TCRdb retains in-frame clones only, with some absent. This sample has around 70,000 clones; roughly 93% occur once, and the top ten carry 2.8%. Sequenced input: blood. Every receptor here comes from a woman under 40 in good health.

The chain employs TRBV24-1 and TRBJ1-2; TRBD1 aligns across 8 bases. The V gene end was trimmed by 3 bases and the J gene end by 8 bases; junction bases not matched to a gene: 10. Germline V lookup: CDR1 KGHDR, CDR2 SFDVKD. CDR3 length: 15 residues. The CDR3 region is CATSDPSTGEGGYTF. In nucleotides, the CDR3 is TGTGCCACCAGTGATCCGTCGACAGGGGAGGGCGGCTACACCTTC.

Written as DNA, the CDR3 is TGTGCCAGCAGTTCGGGAAAACTGATGAACACTGAAGCTTTCTTT. Translation: CASSSGKLMNTEAFF. This rearrangement joins TRBV6-6 to TRBJ1-1, with unresolved D. The CDR3 length is 15 residues. V was pared by 4 bases and J by 0 bases, with 12 bases between. Germline V gene data show CDR1 as MNHNY and CDR2 as SVGAGI (reference sequence).

The V gene is TRBV19, the J gene TRBJ1-3, with D possibly TRBD1 on 5 matching bases. Trimming took 4 bases from V and 0 from J, leaving 7 bases between them. Germline V lookup: CDR1 LNHDA, CDR2 SQIVND (reference sequence). The CDR3 has 14 residues. In DNA form, the CDR3 reads TGTGCCAGTAGTAAGACAGTCTCTGGAAACACCATATATTTT. Amino acid sequence: CASSKTVSGNTIYF. The whole variable domain, filled in from reference TRBV19 and TRBJ1-3, reads DGGITQSPKYLFRKEGQNVTLSCEQNLNHDAMYWYRQDPGQGLRLIYYSQIVNDFQKGDIAEGYSVSREKKESFPLTVTSAQKNPTAFYLCASSKTVSGNTIYFGEGSWLTVV.

The chain carries TRBV29-1 and TRBJ1-3, with no clear D. Deletions cut 4 bases from V and 4 bases from J, with 11 bases between. CDR3 length: 13 residues. Germline V CDR1 and CDR2: SQVTM, ANQGSEA. CDR3 sequence (DNA): TGCAGCGTTGGGTCATCAAGGGGAAACACCATATATTTT. This codes for CSVGSSRGNTIYF.

The chain is built from TRBV11-2 and TRBJ1-2, with 9 bases matching TRBD1. The V and J ends lost 5 bases and 8 bases, in that order; junction bases with no gene match: 9. Germline V gene sequence: CDR1 SGHAT, CDR2 FQNNGV. The CDR3 length is 14 residues. The CDR3 here is CASSPTGGPYGYTF. The CDR3 DNA sequence: TGTGCCAGCAGCCCTACAGGGGGCCCATACGGCTACACCTTC.

This chain joins TRBV18 and TRBJ2-2, with a weak D call TRBD2 (5 bases). CDR3 length: 13 amino acids. Per the germline V gene, CDR1 is KGHSH and CDR2 is LQKENI. V was trimmed by 2 bases and J by 6 bases, leaving 7 bases between them. The CDR3 here is CASSPVGAGELFF. The CDR3 region has the DNA TGTGCCAGCTCACCAGTCGGGGCCGGGGAGCTGTTTTTT.

This chain uses TRBV3-1 (or the pseudogene TRBV3-2) with TRBJ2-1, with TRBD2 matching 9 bases. The junction had 10 bases not matched to a gene; V was cut back by 4 bases and J by 9 bases. CDR1 is LGHDT and CDR2 is YNNKEL in the germline V gene (reference sequence). The CDR3 spans 15 residues. CDR3 DNA sequence: TGTGCCAGCAGCCTCACCGGGACTAGCAAGACTGAGCAGTTCTTC. It yields the protein CASSLTGTSKTEQFF.

The J gene is TRBJ1-5, the V gene TRBV7-2; D is perhaps TRBD1 (5 bases). CDR1 is SGHTA and CDR2 is FQGNSA in the germline V gene. V lost 5 bases and J lost 4, with 12 bases in between. CDR3 length: 14 residues. CDR3 bases: TGTGCCAGCAGCCCAAGCCAGGGAAATCAGCCCCAGCATTTT. Translation: CASSPSQGNQPQHF.

This chain joins TRBV9 and TRBJ2-2; 10 nucleotides align to TRBD2. The CDR3 consists of 17 residues. Germline CDR1 SGDLS, CDR2 YYNGEE. V lost 0 bases, J lost 4 bases, and 6 bases stayed unmatched. In nucleotides, the CDR3 is TGTGCCAGCAGCGTAGGACGGACTAGCGGCAGCACCGGGGAGCTGTTTTTT. It is translated as CASSVGRTSGSTGELFF.

This clone was observed once. V gene TRBV6-5 combines with J gene TRBJ1-4; 9 bases are a match to TRBD1. The CDR3 loop spans 15 amino acids. Germline V gene data show CDR1 as MNHEY and CDR2 as SVGAGI. V was pared by 5 bases and J by 11 bases, with 12 bases of the junction left unmatched. In DNA, the CDR3 is TGTGCCAGCAGTCTGACCGGGACAGGGACGACCAAACTGTTTTTT. Protein sequence: CASSLTGTGTTKLFF.

The genes are TRBV5-4 and TRBJ2-3; TRBD2 matches at 7 bases. Germline V gene sequence: CDR1 SGHNT, CDR2 YYREEE (reference sequence). This CDR3 is 16 amino acids long. V dropped 5 bases and J dropped 4; count of bases not matched to a gene: 13. In nucleotides, the CDR3 is TGTGCCAGCAGGCCCAGGGAGGGGCATTCATCAGATACGCAGTATTTT. Translated: CASRPREGHSSDTQYF. Full variable domain (remainder filled in from reference TRBV5-4 and TRBJ2-3): ETGVTQSPTHLIKTRGQQVTLRCSSQSGHNTVSWYQQALGQGPQFIFQYYREEENGRGNFPPRFSGLQFPNYSSELNVNALELDDSALYLCASRPREGHSSDTQYFGPGTRLTVL.

J is TRBJ1-1 and V is TRBV11-2; perhaps TRBD1 as D (5 bases). V gave up 5 bases and J gave up 1 base, with 11 bases separating them. Per germline, CDR1 SGHAT and CDR2 FQNNGV. The CDR3 contains 14 residues. The CDR3 nucleotides read TGTGCCAGCAGCCTTGGGGGTCGGAACACTGAAGCTTTCTTT. Its protein product is CASSLGGRNTEAFF.

This clone was seen once. This chain links TRBV15 with TRBJ1-5; unclear D gene. Germline loops: CDR1 LNHNV, CDR2 YYDKDF (reference sequence). CDR3 length: 12 residues. Between the trimmed V and J ends, which lost 5 bases and 7 bases, there was a span of 9 bases. CDR3 bases: TGTGCCACCAGCGGAAGAGGCCAGCCCCAGCATTTT. Translating it yields CATSGRGQPQHF.

This chain joins TRBV6-2 or TRBV6-3 and TRBJ2-5; D could derive from TRBD1 or TRBD2 (5 bases each). The CDR3 has 14 amino acids. V was pared by 3 bases and J by 5 bases, with 13 bases between. Germline assignment: CDR1 MNHEY and CDR2 SVGEGT. The CDR3 loop is CASSYVGVRETQYF. CDR3 nucleotides: TGTGCCAGCAGTTATGTGGGGGTTCGGGAGACCCAGTACTTC.

V is TRBV28 and J is TRBJ2-3, with D unclear. From germline, CDR1 is MDHEN and CDR2 SYDVKM. The CDR3 length is 11 residues. Deletions cut 2 bases from V and 5 bases from J, with 2 bases between. The CDR3 is CASSLEDTQYF. CDR3 coding DNA: TGTGCCAGCAGTTTAGAAGATACGCAGTATTTT. The full variable domain, its missing parts supplied by reference TRBV28 and TRBJ2-3, is DVKVTQSSRYLVKRTGEKVFLECVQDMDHENMFWYRQDPGLGLRLIYFSYDVKMKEKGDIPEGYSVSREKKERFSLILESASTNQTSMYLCASSLEDTQYFGPGTRLTVL.

This clone has only one observation. This chain links TRBV2 with TRBJ2-3; 7 nucleotides line up with TRBD2. Trimming took 4 bases from V and 4 from J; bases not matched to a gene: 8. The germline V gene has CDR1 SNHLY and CDR2 FYNNEI. The CDR3 length is 15 residues. CDR3 sequence (DNA): TGTGCCAGCAGTGGATACGGGGGGAGGGCAGATACGCAGTATTTT. Translated, it gives CASSGYGGRADTQYF.

The V gene is TRBV2, the J gene TRBJ1-5; 9 positions match TRBD1. Germline CDR1 is SNHLY and CDR2 is FYNNEI. J was trimmed by 3 bases and V by 4 bases; bases with no gene match: 4. The CDR3 covers 15 residues. The CDR3 region is CASSVGQGDNQPQHF. The CDR3 DNA is TGTGCCAGCAGTGTGGGACAGGGAGACAATCAGCCCCAGCATTTT.

This chain uses TRBV3-1 (or the pseudogene TRBV3-2) with TRBJ2-3, with 8 nucleotides matching TRBD2. The CDR3 covers 15 residues. The germline gives CDR1 LGHDT, CDR2 YNNKEL (reference sequence). The ends lost 4 bases at V and 5 bases at J; junction bases unmatched: 8. The CDR3 DNA sequence: TGTGCCAGCAGCCCCGGGACTAGTGGAATAGATACGCAGTATTTT. Its translation: CASSPGTSGIDTQYF.

V usage is TRBV3-1 (or the pseudogene TRBV3-2) and J usage is TRBJ1-2, with D tentatively TRBD1 (5 bases). The CDR3 length is 13 residues. V lost 3 bases and J 4 bases, leaving 9 bases between the germline ends. The V gene's germline CDR1 is LGHDT and CDR2 YNNKEL (reference sequence). The CDR3 here is CASSQGGPYGYTF. The CDR3 region has the DNA TGTGCCAGCAGCCAGGGGGGACCCTATGGCTACACCTTC.

In DNA form, the CDR3 reads TGTGCCAGCAGCGTAGAGTCAGGGGAGGACATTCAGTACTTC. Protein product: CASSVESGEDIQYF. This chain joins TRBV9 and TRBJ2-4; D may be TRBD1 or TRBD2 (6 bases each). Trimming left V 0 bases short and J 8 bases short, with 12 bases between. The CDR3 runs 14 residues. CDR1 is SGDLS, CDR2 YYNGEE, per germline.

The rearrangement links TRBV21-1 to TRBJ2-5; TRBD2 reflects the table's D call only, with no check against the DNA. TRBV21-1 is listed as a pseudogene. This CDR3 comprises 16 residues. The DNA of the CDR3 is TGTGCCAGCAGCCAATTTATAGCGGGGGGGCCAGAGACCCAGTACTTC. This encodes CASSQFIAGGPETQYF.

This clone was recorded once. The V call is TRBV5-1, the J call TRBJ2-3, with 9 bases fitting TRBD1. V gave up 0 bases and J gave up 5 bases; unmatched junction bases: 7. Per germline, CDR1 SGHRS and CDR2 YFSETQ. The CDR3 consists of 16 residues. As DNA, the CDR3 is TGCGCCAGCAGCTTGGGCCGGGACAGGGTAGGAGATACGCAGTATTTT. This translates into CASSLGRDRVGDTQYF.

V is TRBV2 and J is TRBJ2-2; D is unresolved. Germline values: CDR1 SNHLY, CDR2 FYNNEI. V lost 6 bases to trimming and J lost 6 bases, with 11 bases between them. The CDR3 length is 13 residues. In DNA, the CDR3 is TGTGCCAGCAGGCTCATCATCGCCGGGGAGCTGTTTTTT. Translating it yields CASRLIIAGELFF.

The rearrangement joins TRBV5-6 to TRBJ2-5; 10 bases are a match to TRBD2. Germline V gene sequence: CDR1 SGHDT, CDR2 YYEEEE. CDR3 size: 17 residues. The V gene end was trimmed by 4 bases and the J gene end by 5 bases; junction bases not matched to a gene: 14. The CDR3 loop reads CASSGRSSGSLGETQYF. The CDR3 bases are TGTGCCAGCAGCGGACGATCTAGCGGGAGTTTGGGGGAGACCCAGTACTTC.

The chain couples TRBV6-5 to TRBJ1-3; perhaps TRBD1 as D (6 bases). The V end was cut by 0 bases, the J end by 1 base, with 10 bases between. The CDR3 sequence is 16 residues long. Germline lookup yields CDR1 MNHEY and CDR2 SVGAGI. CDR3 sequence: CASSYSSRGSGNTIYF. CDR3 in DNA: TGTGCCAGCAGTTACTCGTCAAGGGGGTCTGGAAACACCATATATTTT.

J is TRBJ2-1 and V is TRBV4-1, with 9 bases matching TRBD2. CDR3 length equals 17 residues. Germline V gives CDR1 MGHRA, CDR2 YSYEKL. V trimming: 0 bases; J trimming: 8 bases; junction bases outside the gene matches: 11. The CDR3 is CASSQDKAGGPFDEQFF. CDR3 nucleotide sequence: TGCGCCAGCAGCCAAGATAAGGCGGGGGGGCCGTTTGATGAGCAGTTCTTC.

The V call is TRBV19, the J call TRBJ2-2; TRBD1 agrees at 7 bases. Germline V gene data show CDR1 as LNHDA and CDR2 as SQIVND (reference sequence). CDR3 length equals 16 residues. With V trimmed by 5 bases and J by 1 base, 7 bases remained unmatched. The CDR3 reads CASSGTGTVNTGELFF. As DNA, the CDR3 is TGTGCCAGTAGTGGTACCGGGACAGTGAACACCGGGGAGCTGTTTTTT.